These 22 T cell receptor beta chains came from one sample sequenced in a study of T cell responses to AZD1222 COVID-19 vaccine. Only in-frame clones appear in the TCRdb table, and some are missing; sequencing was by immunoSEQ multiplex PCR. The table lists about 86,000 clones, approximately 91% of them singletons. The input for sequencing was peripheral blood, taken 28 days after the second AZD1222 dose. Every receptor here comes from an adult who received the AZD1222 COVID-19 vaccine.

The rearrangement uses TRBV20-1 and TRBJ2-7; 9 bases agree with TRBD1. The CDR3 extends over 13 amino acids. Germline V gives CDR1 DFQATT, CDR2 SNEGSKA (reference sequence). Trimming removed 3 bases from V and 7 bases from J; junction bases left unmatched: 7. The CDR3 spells CSASRDRVGEQYF. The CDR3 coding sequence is TGCAGTGCTAGTAGGGACAGGGTGGGGGAGCAGTACTTC.

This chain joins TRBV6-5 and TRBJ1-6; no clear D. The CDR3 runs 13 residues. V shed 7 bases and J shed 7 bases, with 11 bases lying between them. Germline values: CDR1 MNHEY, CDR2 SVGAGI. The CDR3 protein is CASKSGLNSPLHF. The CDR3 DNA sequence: TGTGCCAGCAAGTCAGGACTAAATTCACCCCTCCACTTT.

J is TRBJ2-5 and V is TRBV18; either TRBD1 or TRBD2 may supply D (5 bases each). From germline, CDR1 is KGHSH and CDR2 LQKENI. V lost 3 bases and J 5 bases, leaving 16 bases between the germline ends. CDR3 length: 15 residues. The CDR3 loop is CASSPSSGTGETQYF. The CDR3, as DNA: TGTGCCAGCTCACCCTCGTCAGGGACCGGGGAGACCCAGTACTTC.

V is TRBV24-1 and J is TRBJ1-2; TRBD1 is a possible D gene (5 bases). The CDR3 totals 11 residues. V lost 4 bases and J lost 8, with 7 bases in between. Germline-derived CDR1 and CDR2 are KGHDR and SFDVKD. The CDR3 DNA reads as TGTGCCACCAGTGACTCAGGGGGCTACACCTTC. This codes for CATSDSGGYTF.

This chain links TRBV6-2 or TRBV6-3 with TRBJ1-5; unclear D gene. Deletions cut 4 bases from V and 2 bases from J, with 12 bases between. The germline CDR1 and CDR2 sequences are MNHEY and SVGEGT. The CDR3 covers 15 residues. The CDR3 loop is CASSSRGSRNQPQHF. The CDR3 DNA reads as TGTGCCAGCAGTTCCCGCGGCTCTCGCAATCAGCCCCAGCATTTT.

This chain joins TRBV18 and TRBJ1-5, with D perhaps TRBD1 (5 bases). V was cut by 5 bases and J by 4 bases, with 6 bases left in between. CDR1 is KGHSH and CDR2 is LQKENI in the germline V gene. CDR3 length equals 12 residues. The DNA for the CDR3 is TGTGCCAGCTCAGCAGGGAATCAGCCCCAGCATTTT. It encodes CASSAGNQPQHF.

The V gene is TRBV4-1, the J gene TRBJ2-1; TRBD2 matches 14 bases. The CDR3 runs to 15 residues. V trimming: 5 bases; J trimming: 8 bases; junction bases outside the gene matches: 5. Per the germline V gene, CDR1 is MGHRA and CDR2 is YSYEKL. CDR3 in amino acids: CASSAGTSGRDEQFF. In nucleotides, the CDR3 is TGCGCCAGCAGCGCCGGGACTAGCGGGAGAGATGAGCAGTTCTTC.

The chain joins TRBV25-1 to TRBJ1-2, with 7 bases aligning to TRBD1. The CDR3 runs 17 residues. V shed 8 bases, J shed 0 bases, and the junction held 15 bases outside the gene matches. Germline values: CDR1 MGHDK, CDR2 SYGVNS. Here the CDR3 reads CASYASPGTETNYGYTF. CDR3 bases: TGTGCCAGCTACGCCTCTCCGGGGACAGAGACTAACTATGGCTACACCTTC.

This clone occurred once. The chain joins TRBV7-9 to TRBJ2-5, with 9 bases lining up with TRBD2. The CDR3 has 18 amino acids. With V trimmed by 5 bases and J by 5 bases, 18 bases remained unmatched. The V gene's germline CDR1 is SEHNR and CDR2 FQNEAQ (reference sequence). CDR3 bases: TGTGCCAGCAGCACTATCAGGGGGGGTAGCGGGAGTGGTGAGACCCAGTACTTC. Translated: CASSTIRGGSGSGETQYF.

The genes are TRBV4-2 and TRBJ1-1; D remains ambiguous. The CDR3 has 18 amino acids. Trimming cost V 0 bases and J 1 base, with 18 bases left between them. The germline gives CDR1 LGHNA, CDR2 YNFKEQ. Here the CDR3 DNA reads TGTGCCAGCAGCCAAGATCTAGGGTACGGCGGTGCGAACACTGAAGCTTTCTTT. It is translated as CASSQDLGYGGANTEAFF.

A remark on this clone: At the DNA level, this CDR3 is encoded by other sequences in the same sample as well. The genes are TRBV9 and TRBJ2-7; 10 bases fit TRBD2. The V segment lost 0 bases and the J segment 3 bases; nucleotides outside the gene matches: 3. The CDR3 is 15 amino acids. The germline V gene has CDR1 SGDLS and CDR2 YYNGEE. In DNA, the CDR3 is TGTGCCAGCAGCGTAGGACTAGCGGGCAACTACGAGCAGTACTTC. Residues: CASSVGLAGNYEQYF. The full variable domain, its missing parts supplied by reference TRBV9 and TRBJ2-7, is DSGVTQTPKHLITATGQRVTLRCSPRSGDLSVYWYQQSLDQGLQFLIQYYNGEERAKGNILERFSAQQFPDLHSELNLSSLELGDSALYFCASSVGLAGNYEQYFGPGTRLTVT.

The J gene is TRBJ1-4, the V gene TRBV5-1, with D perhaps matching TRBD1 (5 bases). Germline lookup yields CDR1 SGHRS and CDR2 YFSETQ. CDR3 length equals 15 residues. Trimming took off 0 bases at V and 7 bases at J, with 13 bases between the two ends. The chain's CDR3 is CASSLGGHPSEKLFF. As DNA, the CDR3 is TGCGCCAGCAGCTTGGGTGGACACCCCAGTGAAAAACTGTTTTTT.

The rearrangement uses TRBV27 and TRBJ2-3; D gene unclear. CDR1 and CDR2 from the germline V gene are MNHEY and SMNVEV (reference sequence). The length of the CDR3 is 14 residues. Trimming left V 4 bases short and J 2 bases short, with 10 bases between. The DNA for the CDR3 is TGTGCCAGCAGTTCTTGGCGGACCACAGATACGCAGTATTTT. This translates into CASSSWRTTDTQYF.

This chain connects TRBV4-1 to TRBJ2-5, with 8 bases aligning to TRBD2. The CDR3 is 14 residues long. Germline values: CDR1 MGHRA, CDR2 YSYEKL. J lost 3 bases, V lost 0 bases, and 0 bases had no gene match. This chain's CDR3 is CASSQELAEETQYF. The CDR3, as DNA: TGCGCCAGCAGCCAAGAACTAGCGGAAGAGACCCAGTACTTC.

The chain's CDR3 is CASSLQGTSGANVLTF. The CDR3, as DNA: TGTGCCAGCAGTCTACAGGGGACCTCTGGGGCCAACGTCCTGACTTTC. This chain connects TRBV2 to TRBJ2-6; TRBD1 agrees at 7 bases. The length of the CDR3 is 16 residues. Per the germline V gene, CDR1 is SNHLY and CDR2 is FYNNEI. V lost 5 bases to trimming and J lost 0 bases; unmatched junction nucleotides: 4.

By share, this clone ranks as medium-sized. CDR3 residues: CASSFAGWGTDTQYF. CDR3 DNA: TGTGCCAGCAGTTTTGCGGGCTGGGGTACAGATACGCAGTATTTT. V is TRBV27 and J is TRBJ2-3, with D perhaps matching TRBD2 (5 bases). CDR1 is MNHEY, CDR2 SMNVEV, per germline (reference sequence). There are 15 residues in the CDR3. The V gene lost 3 bases and the J gene lost 3 bases, with 13 bases spanning the gap.

CDR3 residues: CASSIGLAGGIHQFF. CDR3 DNA sequence: TGTGCCAGTAGTATAGGACTAGCGGGAGGGATACATCAGTTCTTC. The rearrangement uses TRBV19 and TRBJ2-1; 14 bases are a match to TRBD2. CDR1 is LNHDA, CDR2 SQIVND, per germline (reference sequence). The CDR3 runs 15 residues. V was pared by 1 base and J by 13 bases, with 6 bases of the junction left unmatched.

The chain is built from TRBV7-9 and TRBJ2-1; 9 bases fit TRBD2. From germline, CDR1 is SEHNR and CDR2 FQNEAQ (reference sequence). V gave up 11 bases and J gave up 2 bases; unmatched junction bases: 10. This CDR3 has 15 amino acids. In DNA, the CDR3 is TGTGCCCTATCTGGGACTAGCCAGGCCTACAATGAGCAGTTCTTC. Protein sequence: CALSGTSQAYNEQFF.

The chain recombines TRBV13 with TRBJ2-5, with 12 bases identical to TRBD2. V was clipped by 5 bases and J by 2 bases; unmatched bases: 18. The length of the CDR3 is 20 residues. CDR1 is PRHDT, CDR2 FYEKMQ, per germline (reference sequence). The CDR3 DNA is TGTGCCAGCAGCCCGTCACGGAAGACTAGCGGGAGCTATAAGCAAGAGACCCAGTACTTC. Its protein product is CASSPSRKTSGSYKQETQYF.

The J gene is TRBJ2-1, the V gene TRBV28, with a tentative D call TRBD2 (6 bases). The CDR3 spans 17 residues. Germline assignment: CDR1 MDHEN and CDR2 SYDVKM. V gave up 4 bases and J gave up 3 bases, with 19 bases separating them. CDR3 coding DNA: TGTGCCAGCAGTTCCCGTCTTAGCGGAAATCGCTACAATGAGCAGTTCTTC. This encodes CASSSRLSGNRYNEQFF.

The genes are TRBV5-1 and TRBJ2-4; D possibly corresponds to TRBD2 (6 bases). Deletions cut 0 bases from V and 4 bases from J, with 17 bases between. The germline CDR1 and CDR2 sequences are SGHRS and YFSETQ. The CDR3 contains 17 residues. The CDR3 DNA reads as TGCGCCAGCAGCTTGGATTTACGGGAGAGTTTTAAAAACATTCAGTACTTC. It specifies CASSLDLRESFKNIQYF.

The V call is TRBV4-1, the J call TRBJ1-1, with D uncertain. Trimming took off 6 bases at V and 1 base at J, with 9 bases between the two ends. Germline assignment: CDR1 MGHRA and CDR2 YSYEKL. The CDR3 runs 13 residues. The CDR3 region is CASRSRQNTEAFF. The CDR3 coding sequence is TGCGCCAGCAGGTCGAGGCAGAACACTGAAGCTTTCTTT.